This is a list of T cell receptor beta chains from one sample in a study of beta chain features in type 1 diabetes. Clones were read by immunoSEQ multiplex PCR, and TCRdb kept only the in-frame ones, dropping some. The repertoire holds hundreds of thousands of clones, with over 10% as singletons. The sequenced sample was naive CD4+ T cells from blood. These receptors all stem from a woman between 18 and 29 years old in good health. Both conserved end residues are part of each CDR3.

cdr3_aa,v_call,j_call
CASSVLPSARDEQFF,TRBV9,TRBJ2-1
CASSPDPWRETQYF,TRBV7-9,TRBJ2-5
CATSRGSLGKALDTQYF,TRBV15,TRBJ2-3
CASSLNREETQYF,TRBV7-2,TRBJ2-5
CASSAPTGVEETQYF,TRBV5-1,TRBJ2-5
CASSRDRRRELFF,TRBV7-2,TRBJ2-2
CSLGGGEQFF,TRBV29-1,TRBJ2-1
CATSAGRRTEAFF,TRBV15,TRBJ1-1
CASSVTSGGAYNEQFF,TRBV5-1,TRBJ2-1
CASSYSTGQGRTQYF,TRBV6-6,TRBJ2-5
CASSLVGAGYTF,TRBV7-2,TRBJ1-2
CASSLLAGGKEQFF,TRBV11-3,TRBJ2-1
CASSSDCTYEQYF,TRBV21-1,TRBJ2-7
CASSYVTPEQYF,TRBV6-5,TRBJ2-7
CASSLGHSGGGNQPQHF,TRBV7-9,TRBJ1-5
CATSRAGTGGINEQFF,TRBV15,TRBJ2-1
CSVEHLRGDGPRWGSYNEQFF,TRBV29-1,TRBJ2-1
CASSLTAGGLGTDTQYF,TRBV5-6,TRBJ2-3
CAWSSQGTGGEKLFF,TRBV30,TRBJ1-4
CASSVTTGTSGTDTQYF,TRBV9,TRBJ2-3
CAWRGSYSIRTQYF,TRBV30,TRBJ2-5
CSVVGWGQPTGTEAFF,TRBV29-1,TRBJ1-1